This TCR beta chain was identified in a study of blood T cell repertoires in COVID-19. Study-wide background: The origin of the acute and convalescent COVID-19 samples was the United States, Italy and Spain. Sample material is recorded as cDNA or gDNA derived from T cells, B-cell-depleted T cells, or PBMCs.

Sequencing used immunoSEQ multiplex PCR; TCRdb keeps in-frame clones, though not all of them. The table has approximately 150,000 clones, 75% to 85% seen once. This clone appeared a single time. The CDR3 is made up of 16 amino acids. CDR1 KGHSH and CDR2 LQKENI come from the germline V gene. V was cut by 3 bases and J by 4 bases, with 15 bases left in between. The sample was PBMCs or T cells enriched from blood (not recorded which). This TCR came from a man aged 50 to 60 who had recovered from COVID-19. The V and J genes are TRBV18 and TRBJ2-2; maybe TRBD1 (6 bases). CDR3 in amino acids: CASSPRAGASTGELFF. The CDR3 coding sequence is TGTGCCAGCTCACCCCGGGCAGGGGCTTCCACCGGGGAGCTGTTTTTT.